The clone carrying this T cell receptor beta chain was seen only a few times. The junction departs from the called germline gene at one end, perhaps through a read error. TCRdb called the RT-PCR reads again in MiXCR, with one record for every CDR3 protein. The profile covers 150,000 to 200,000 distinct CDR3 sequences, with around 28% appearing a single time and roughly 3% taken by the ten largest. The record originates from a study of patients and donors after allogeneic stem cell transplantation. The germline V gene has CDR1 SSHAT and CDR2 FNYEAQ (reference sequence). This CDR3 is built from 13 residues.

This chain joins TRBV7-7 and TRBJ1-1; no clear D gene. The sequenced sample was blood, either unsorted or a sorted T cell fraction (not recorded which). This receptor was taken from a human donor who was either an allogeneic HSCT recipient or a stem cell or donor lymphocyte infusion donor (not recorded which). It is not recorded whose cells these are; they may come from a transplant donor. This CDR3 is CASSKTPGTEAFF. For the CDR3, the DNA is TGTGCTAGCAGTAAGACCCCGGGCACTGAAGCTTTCTTT.